The 17 T cell receptor beta chains presented below share a single source sample, sequenced in a study of cytomegalovirus exposure and HLA in healthy donors. PCR primers comprised 60 Vbeta and 13 Jbeta primers. Profiled with immunoSEQ multiplex PCR; TCRdb holds only in-frame clones, not every one. The sample consists of some 130,000 clones, approximately 85% of them appearing once. The specimen sequenced was PBMCs. Receptors originate from a woman aged 25 to 45 in good health and CMV-seropositive.

This clone was recorded a few times. The genes are TRBV5-1 and TRBJ1-2; 8 nucleotides match TRBD1. Looked up from germline, CDR1 is SGHRS and CDR2 is YFSETQ. The CDR3 loop spans 13 amino acids. Germline trimming cut 5 bases from V and 7 bases from J; bases unmatched to any gene: 7. CDR3 nucleotides: TGCGCCAGCAGTTACGGACAGGGCTCTGGCTACACCTTC. Encoded protein: CASSYGQGSGYTF.

CDR3 bases: TGTGCCAGCTCACCGACAGGGGATAATTCACCCCTCCACTTT. Its translation is CASSPTGDNSPLHF. The rearrangement uses TRBV18 and TRBJ1-6, with 8 bases identical to TRBD1. CDR3 length: 14 amino acids. Losses at the gene ends were 3 bases for V and 5 bases for J; bases not matched to a gene: 0. The germline gives CDR1 KGHSH, CDR2 LQKENI.

This clone was observed a handful of times. This chain uses TRBV7-6 with TRBJ2-1, with a tentative D call TRBD2 (6 bases). Deletions cut 5 bases from V and 10 bases from J, with 15 bases between. Germline CDR1 reads SGHVS; CDR2 reads FNYEAQ. The CDR3 totals 13 residues. The CDR3 DNA reads TGTGCCAGCAGCCCCCGTGAGAGCGGGGAGCAGTTCTTC. Translation gives CASSPRESGEQFF.

The J gene is TRBJ1-6, the V gene TRBV6-6; 10 nucleotides match TRBD1. The CDR3 length is 13 residues. V shed 7 bases and J 19 bases; nucleotides not matched to a gene: 13. The V gene's germline CDR1 is MNHNY and CDR2 SVGAGI (reference sequence). CDR3: CASTPTSGTGVHF. For the CDR3, the DNA is TGTGCCAGCACTCCGACCTCCGGGACAGGGGTGCACTTT.

With respect to this clone: A read error may produce the germline difference seen at one junction end. The CDR3 nucleotides are TGTGCCAGCAGCTTGGGGGCAGGGGGCACTGATACGCAGTATTTT. Its protein product is CASSLGAGGTDTQYF. This rearrangement joins TRBV5-4 to TRBJ2-3; 8 nucleotides line up with TRBD1. Germline V gene data show CDR1 as SGHNT and CDR2 as YYREEE (reference sequence). The CDR3 has 15 residues.

In its sample, this clone was seen once. The chain is built from TRBV13 and TRBJ2-7; D might be TRBD2 (6 bases). The CDR3 has 13 amino acids. The germline V gene has CDR1 PRHDT and CDR2 FYEKMQ (reference sequence). V lost 4 bases and J lost 2, with 9 bases in between. CDR3 in amino acids: CASSWGVTYEQYF. Written as DNA, the CDR3 is TGTGCCAGCAGCTGGGGGGTTACCTACGAGCAGTACTTC. Using reference TRBV13 and TRBJ2-7 for the parts outside the CDR3, the full variable domain is AAGVIQSPRHLIKEKRETATLKCYPIPRHDTVYWYQQGPGQDPQFLISFYEKMQSDKGSIPDRFSAQQFSDYHSELNMSSLELGDSALYFCASSWGVTYEQYFGPGTRLTVT.

The chain recombines TRBV5-1 with TRBJ2-5; 7 nucleotides line up with TRBD1. V shed 0 bases, J shed 5 bases, and the junction held 10 bases outside the gene matches. Germline lookup yields CDR1 SGHRS and CDR2 YFSETQ. This CDR3 has 16 residues. The CDR3 loop is CASSLEGYRGGETQYF. CDR3 sequence (DNA): TGCGCCAGCAGCTTGGAGGGGTACAGGGGCGGGGAGACCCAGTACTTC.

This chain uses TRBV28 with TRBJ1-2; 9 nucleotides align to TRBD1. This CDR3 has 17 amino acids. CDR1 is MDHEN and CDR2 is SYDVKM in the germline V gene. Unmatched junction bases numbered 11, after V lost 6 bases and J lost 0 bases. The CDR3 region is CASSPTGTGPSNYGYTF. As DNA, the CDR3 is TGTGCCAGCAGCCCAACCGGGACAGGGCCTTCTAACTATGGCTACACCTTC.

The gene calls are TRBV6-5 and TRBJ2-1; tentative D call: TRBD1 (5 bases). In germline, CDR1 is MNHEY, CDR2 SVGAGI. The CDR3 sequence is 15 residues long. V was trimmed by 4 bases and J by 2 bases, leaving 12 bases between them. CDR3 loop: CASSFSGNTYNEQFF. The CDR3 DNA is TGTGCCAGCAGTTTTTCAGGGAATACCTACAATGAGCAGTTCTTC.

This chain links TRBV6-5 with TRBJ1-3; D gene ambiguous. The CDR3 covers 16 residues. Germline lookup yields CDR1 MNHEY and CDR2 SVGAGI. The ends were cut back, 3 bases at V and 1 base at J, with 13 bases in the middle. CDR3 in DNA: TGTGCCAGCAGTTATTCGACGCGAGGGTCTGGAAACACCATATATTTT. The encoded protein is CASSYSTRGSGNTIYF.

The chain is built from TRBV9 and TRBJ2-1; weak D call: TRBD1 (6 bases). Trimming removed 0 bases from V and 4 bases from J, with 11 bases in between. The CDR3 is 15 residues long. Germline values: CDR1 SGDLS, CDR2 YYNGEE. The DNA for the CDR3 is TGTGCCAGCAGCGTAGGTCAGGGGCAATACAATGAGCAGTTCTTC. It yields the protein CASSVGQGQYNEQFF.

V and J are TRBV5-4 and TRBJ2-7; TRBD2 matches at 8 bases. The CDR3 extends over 14 amino acids. Unmatched junction bases numbered 6, after V lost 2 bases and J lost 5 bases. CDR1 and CDR2 (germline): SGHNT, YYREEE (reference sequence). The CDR3 sequence is CASSFGREAHEQYF. CDR3 nucleotide sequence: TGTGCCAGCAGCTTCGGGCGGGAGGCCCACGAGCAGTACTTC. The variable domain in full, completed from reference TRBV5-4 and TRBJ2-7, reads ETGVTQSPTHLIKTRGQQVTLRCSSQSGHNTVSWYQQALGQGPQFIFQYYREEENGRGNFPPRFSGLQFPNYSSELNVNALELDDSALYLCASSFGREAHEQYFGPGTRLTVT.

The sample holds one count of this clone. V usage is TRBV19 and J usage is TRBJ2-7; 7 bases are a match to TRBD1. The CDR3 is 15 residues long. Germline V gene lookup returns CDR1 LNHDA and CDR2 SQIVND (reference sequence). J was trimmed by 6 bases and V by 6 bases; bases with no gene match: 14. CDR3 protein: CASSNTGAEVAEQYF. The CDR3 nucleotides read TGTGCCAGTAGCAACACAGGGGCAGAGGTTGCCGAGCAGTACTTC.

The chain recombines TRBV6-5 with TRBJ2-1, with D possibly TRBD2 on 6 matching bases. The CDR3 has 15 amino acids. V shed 2 bases and J shed 3 bases, with 11 bases lying between them. CDR1 MNHEY and CDR2 SVGAGI come from the germline V gene. The CDR3, as DNA: TGTGCCAGCAGTTACGCGACGGGAGACTACAATGAGCAGTTCTTC. It codes for CASSYATGDYNEQFF.

This clone was picked up a small number of times. The chain couples TRBV5-4 to TRBJ1-3, with no clear D. The CDR3 has 13 residues. Per the germline V gene, CDR1 is SGHNT and CDR2 is YYREEE (reference sequence). Trimming cost V 2 bases and J 0 bases, with 3 bases left between them. The DNA for the CDR3 is TGTGCCAGCAGCTTACTCTCTGGAAACACCATATATTTT. Amino acid sequence: CASSLLSGNTIYF.

The chain uses TRBV28 and TRBJ2-3; TRBD2 aligns across 8 bases. Losses at the gene ends were 4 bases for V and 13 bases for J; bases not matched to a gene: 4. Germline CDR1 MDHEN, CDR2 SYDVKM. This CDR3 is built from 11 residues. The CDR3 region has the DNA TGTGCCAGCAGTTCCGGGACTAGGAAGTATTTT. Translation: CASSSGTRKYF. The full variable domain, rest sourced from reference TRBV28 and TRBJ2-3, is DVKVTQSSRYLVKRTGEKVFLECVQDMDHENMFWYRQDPGLGLRLIYFSYDVKMKEKGDIPEGYSVSREKKERFSLILESASTNQTSMYLCASSSGTRKYFGPGTRLTVL.

The J gene is TRBJ2-1, the V gene TRBV27, with 7 bases fitting TRBD2. CDR3 length equals 12 residues. Germline CDR1 is MNHEY and CDR2 is SMNVEV (reference sequence). Losses at the gene ends were 5 bases for V and 6 bases for J; bases not matched to a gene: 1. The chain's CDR3 is CASSRLANEQFF. Here the CDR3 DNA reads TGTGCCAGCAGTCGACTAGCCAATGAGCAGTTCTTC.